The TCR beta chain under discussion was sequenced for a study of T-cell memory formation after mild COVID-19. Study outcomes and limitations: Pre-infection memory harbored some responding clones, suggesting cross-reactive memory joined.

Concerning this clonotype itself: Its specificity is not known.

Germline CDR1 is DFQATT and CDR2 is SNEGSKA (reference sequence). CDR3 length: 14 amino acids. TCRdb itself ran the 5' RACE reads through MiXCR, one entry per CDR3 protein. This table holds around 510,000 distinct CDR3 sequences, approximately 21% found once. The sequence derives from an adult woman who had mild COVID-19 (a few samples of this study predate the infection). Cell type and time point are not known. Specimen: PBMCs or a T cell subset sorted from them (not recorded which). The gene calls are TRBV20-1 and TRBJ2-2; D is uncertain. CDR3: CSVSRDQNTGELFF. The CDR3 DNA is TGCAGCGTTTCCCGTGATCAGAACACCGGGGAGCTGTTTTTT.